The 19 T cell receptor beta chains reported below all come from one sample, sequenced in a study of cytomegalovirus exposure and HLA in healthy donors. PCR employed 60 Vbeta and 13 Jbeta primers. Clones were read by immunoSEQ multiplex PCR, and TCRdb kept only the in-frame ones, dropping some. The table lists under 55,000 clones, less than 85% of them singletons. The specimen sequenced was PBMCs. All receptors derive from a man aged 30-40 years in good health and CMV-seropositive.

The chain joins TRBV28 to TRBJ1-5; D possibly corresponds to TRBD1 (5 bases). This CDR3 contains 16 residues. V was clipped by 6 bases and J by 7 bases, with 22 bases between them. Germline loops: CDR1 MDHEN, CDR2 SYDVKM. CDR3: CASSTITGVRDQPQHF. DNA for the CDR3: TGTGCCAGCAGCACCATAACGGGGGTACGGGACCAGCCCCAGCATTTT.

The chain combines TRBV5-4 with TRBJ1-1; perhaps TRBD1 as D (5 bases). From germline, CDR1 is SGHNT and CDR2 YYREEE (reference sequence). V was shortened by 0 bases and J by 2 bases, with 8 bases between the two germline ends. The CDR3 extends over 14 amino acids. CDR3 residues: CASSLGQSNTEAFF. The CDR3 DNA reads TGTGCCAGCAGCTTGGGACAGTCAAACACTGAAGCTTTCTTT.

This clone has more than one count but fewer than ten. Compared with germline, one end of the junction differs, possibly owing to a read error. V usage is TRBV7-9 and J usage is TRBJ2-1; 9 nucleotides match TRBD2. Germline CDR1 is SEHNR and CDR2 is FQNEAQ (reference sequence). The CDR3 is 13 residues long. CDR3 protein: CSSRLAGYNEQFF. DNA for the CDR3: TGTTCCAGCAGGCTAGCGGGGTACAATGAGCAGTTCTTC.

CDR3 residues: CASSLAGTTNEKLFF. In nucleotides, the CDR3 is TGTGCCAGCAGTTTGGCGGGAACAACTAATGAAAAACTGTTTTTT. The rearrangement joins TRBV27 to TRBJ1-4; D is unclear. Per the germline V gene, CDR1 is MNHEY and CDR2 is SMNVEV (reference sequence). This CDR3 comprises 15 residues. V was pared by 3 bases and J by 0 bases, with 8 bases between.

The CDR3, as DNA: TGTGCCAGCAGCTTTGACAGGGTCGTTGAGCAGTTCTTC. This codes for CASSFDRVVEQFF. The chain is built from TRBV5-6 and TRBJ2-1, with TRBD1 matching over 7 bases. This CDR3 has 13 amino acids. Germline CDR1 is SGHDT and CDR2 is YYEEEE. The junction had 5 bases not matched to a gene; V was cut back by 2 bases and J by 9 bases.

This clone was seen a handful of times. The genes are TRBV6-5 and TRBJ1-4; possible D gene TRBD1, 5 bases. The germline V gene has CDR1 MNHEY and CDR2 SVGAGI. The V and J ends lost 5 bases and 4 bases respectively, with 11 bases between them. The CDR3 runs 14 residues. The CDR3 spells CASSPWGGNEKLFF. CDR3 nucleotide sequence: TGTGCCAGCAGTCCGTGGGGCGGTAATGAAAAACTGTTTTTT.

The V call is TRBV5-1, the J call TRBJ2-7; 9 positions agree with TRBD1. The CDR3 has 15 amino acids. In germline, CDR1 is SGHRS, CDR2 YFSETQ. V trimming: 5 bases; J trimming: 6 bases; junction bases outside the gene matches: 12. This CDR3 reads CASRTGTGQGGEQYF. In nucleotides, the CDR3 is TGCGCCAGCAGGACTGGGACAGGGCAAGGGGGCGAGCAGTACTTC.

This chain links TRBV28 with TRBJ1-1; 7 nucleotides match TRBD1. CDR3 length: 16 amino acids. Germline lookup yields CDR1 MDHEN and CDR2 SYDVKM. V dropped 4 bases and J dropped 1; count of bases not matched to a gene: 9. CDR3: CASSSYRGGPNTEAFF. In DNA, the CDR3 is TGTGCCAGCAGTTCCTACAGGGGAGGCCCGAACACTGAAGCTTTCTTT.

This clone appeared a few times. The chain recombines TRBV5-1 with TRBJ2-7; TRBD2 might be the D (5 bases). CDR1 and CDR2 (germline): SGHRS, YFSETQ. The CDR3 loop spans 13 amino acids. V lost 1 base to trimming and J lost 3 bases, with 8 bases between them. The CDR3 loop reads CASSLIGNYEQYF. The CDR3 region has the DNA TGCGCCAGCAGCTTGATCGGGAACTACGAGCAGTACTTC.

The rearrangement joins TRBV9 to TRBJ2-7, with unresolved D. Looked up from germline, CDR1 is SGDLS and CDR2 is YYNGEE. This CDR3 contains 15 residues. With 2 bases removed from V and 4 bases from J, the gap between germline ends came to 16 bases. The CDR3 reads CASSVGPEPFYEQYF. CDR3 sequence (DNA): TGTGCCAGCAGCGTTGGTCCCGAGCCCTTTTACGAGCAGTACTTC.

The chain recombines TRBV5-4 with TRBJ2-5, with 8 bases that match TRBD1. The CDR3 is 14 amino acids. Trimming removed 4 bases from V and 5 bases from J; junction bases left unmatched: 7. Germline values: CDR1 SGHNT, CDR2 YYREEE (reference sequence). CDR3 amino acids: CASSNTGGRETQYF. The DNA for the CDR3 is TGTGCCAGCAGCAACACAGGGGGGAGGGAGACCCAGTACTTC.

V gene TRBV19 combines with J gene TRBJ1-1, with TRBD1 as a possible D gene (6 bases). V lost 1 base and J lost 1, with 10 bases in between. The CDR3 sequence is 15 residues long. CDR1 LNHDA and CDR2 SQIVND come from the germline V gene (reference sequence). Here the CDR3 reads CASSIAFRGNTEAFF. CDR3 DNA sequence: TGTGCCAGTAGTATAGCTTTCAGGGGGAACACTGAAGCTTTCTTT.

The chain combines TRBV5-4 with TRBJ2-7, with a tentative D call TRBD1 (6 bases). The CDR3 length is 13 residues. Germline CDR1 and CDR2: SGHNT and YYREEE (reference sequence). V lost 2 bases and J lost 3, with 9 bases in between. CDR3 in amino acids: CASSFDRIYEQYF. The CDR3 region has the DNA TGTGCCAGCAGCTTTGACAGGATCTACGAGCAGTACTTC.

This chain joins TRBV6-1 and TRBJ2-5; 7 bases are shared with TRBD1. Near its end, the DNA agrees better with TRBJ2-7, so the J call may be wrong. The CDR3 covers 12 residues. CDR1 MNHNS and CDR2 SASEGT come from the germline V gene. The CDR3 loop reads CAIRTGSYEQYF. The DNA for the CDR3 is TGTGCCATAAGGACAGGTTCCTACGAGCAGTACTTC.

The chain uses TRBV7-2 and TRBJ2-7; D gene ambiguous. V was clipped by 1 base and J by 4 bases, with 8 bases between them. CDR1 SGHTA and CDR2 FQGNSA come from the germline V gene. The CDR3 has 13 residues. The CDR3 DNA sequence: TGTGCCAGCAGCTTAGTGTCTCCTTACGAGCAGTACTTC. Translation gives CASSLVSPYEQYF.

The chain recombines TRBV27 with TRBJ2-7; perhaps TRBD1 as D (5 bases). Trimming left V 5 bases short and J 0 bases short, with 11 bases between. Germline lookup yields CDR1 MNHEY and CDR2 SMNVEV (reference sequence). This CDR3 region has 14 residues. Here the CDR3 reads CASSLKTASYEQYF. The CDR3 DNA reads TGTGCCAGCAGTCTAAAGACAGCCTCCTACGAGCAGTACTTC.

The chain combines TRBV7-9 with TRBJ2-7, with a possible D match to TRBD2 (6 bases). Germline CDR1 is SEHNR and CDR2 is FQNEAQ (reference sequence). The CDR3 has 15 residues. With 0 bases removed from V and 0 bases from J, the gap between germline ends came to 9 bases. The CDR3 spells CASSLAGTASYEQYF. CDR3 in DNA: TGTGCCAGCAGCTTAGCCGGGACTGCCTCCTACGAGCAGTACTTC.

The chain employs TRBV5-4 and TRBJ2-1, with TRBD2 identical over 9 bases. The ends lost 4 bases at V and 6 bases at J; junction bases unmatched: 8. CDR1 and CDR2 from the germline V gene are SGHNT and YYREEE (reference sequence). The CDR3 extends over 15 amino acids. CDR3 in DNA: TGTGCCAGCAGCCCATCGGGACTAGCTGGCAATGAGCAGTTCTTC. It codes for CASSPSGLAGNEQFF.

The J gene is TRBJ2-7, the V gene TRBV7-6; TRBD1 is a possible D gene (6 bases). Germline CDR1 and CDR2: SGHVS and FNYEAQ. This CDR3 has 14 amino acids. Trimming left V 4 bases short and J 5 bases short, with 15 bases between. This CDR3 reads CASSYLQGFDEQYF. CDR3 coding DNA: TGTGCCAGCAGCTACCTACAGGGATTCGACGAGCAGTACTTC.